This paragraph covers one T cell receptor beta chain sequence. Some clones are missing from TCRdb's copy, which holds only in-frame ones; the method was immunoSEQ multiplex PCR. This sample has roughly 510,000 clones, with approximately 88% found just once. Treatment described: around 19 received Ad26.COV2.S at low or high dose, single or two shots; about 5 received placebo; per-sample allocation not given. On day 63 after the first injection, vaccine and placebo recipients gave samples. Germline CDR1 is ENHRY and CDR2 is SYGVKD. This CDR3 contains 13 residues. V was cut by 4 bases and J by 5 bases, with 9 bases left in between. This specimen belongs to a study of Ad26.COV2.S vaccination and SARS-CoV-2 variants. At the level of the study: Intramuscular Ad26.COV2.S at 5x10^10 or 1x10^11 viral particles.

The rearrangement links TRBV10-3 to TRBJ1-5; D gene uncertain. The clonotype comes from a person between 18 and 65 years old who received the Ad26.COV2.S COVID-19 vaccine or a placebo. The source was peripheral blood, collected in a trial of Ad26.COV2.S vaccine versus placebo. CDR3 residues: CAISGGEDQPQHF. The CDR3 bases are TGTGCCATCAGTGGGGGTGAGGATCAGCCCCAGCATTTT.